This TCR beta chain was found in a study of beta chain features in type 1 diabetes. Overall study: Patient and healthy donor groups were alike in age, gender and cell yields. General observations from the study: TCRB CDR3s from Type 1 diabetes patients were moderately but significantly shorter in all four CD4+ subsets. Among patients, naive, central memory and Treg TCRB repertoires appeared more similar than among healthy donors.

The V segment lost 4 bases and the J segment 4 bases; nucleotides outside the gene matches: 9. Per the germline V gene, CDR1 is ENHRY and CDR2 is SYGVKD. The CDR3 sequence is 15 residues long. A remark on this clone: Its antigen is not known.

Expressed TCRB transcripts were sequenced because the isolated RNA had all been reverse transcribed beforehand. This table comes from immunoSEQ multiplex PCR, and its TCRdb copy is limited to in-frame clones, with some not included. The table has hundreds of thousands of clones, around 16% seen once. The sequence was collected from a man between 18 and 35 years old in good health. Sequenced sample: naive CD4+ T cells from blood. V and J are TRBV10-3 and TRBJ1-2; 7 nucleotides line up with TRBD1. DNA of the CDR3: TGTGCCATCAGTGGGATACAGGGGACCGCCTATGGCTACACCTTC. It yields the protein CAISGIQGTAYGYTF.